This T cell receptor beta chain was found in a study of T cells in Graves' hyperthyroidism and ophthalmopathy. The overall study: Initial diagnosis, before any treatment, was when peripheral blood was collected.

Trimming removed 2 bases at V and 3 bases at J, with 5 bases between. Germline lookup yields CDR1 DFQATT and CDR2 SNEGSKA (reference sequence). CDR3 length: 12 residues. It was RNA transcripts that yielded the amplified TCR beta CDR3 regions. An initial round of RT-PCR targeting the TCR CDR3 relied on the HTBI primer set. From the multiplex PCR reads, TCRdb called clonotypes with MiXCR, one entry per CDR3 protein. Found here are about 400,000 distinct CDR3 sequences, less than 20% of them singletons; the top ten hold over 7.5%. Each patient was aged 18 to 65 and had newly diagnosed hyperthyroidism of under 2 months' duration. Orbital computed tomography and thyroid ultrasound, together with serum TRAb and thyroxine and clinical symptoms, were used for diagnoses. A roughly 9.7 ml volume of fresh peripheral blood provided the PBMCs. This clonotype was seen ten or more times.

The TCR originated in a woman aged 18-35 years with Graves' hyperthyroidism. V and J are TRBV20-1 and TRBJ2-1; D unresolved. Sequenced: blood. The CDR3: CSARPHYNEQFF. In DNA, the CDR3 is TGCAGTGCTAGACCCCACTACAATGAGCAGTTCTTC.